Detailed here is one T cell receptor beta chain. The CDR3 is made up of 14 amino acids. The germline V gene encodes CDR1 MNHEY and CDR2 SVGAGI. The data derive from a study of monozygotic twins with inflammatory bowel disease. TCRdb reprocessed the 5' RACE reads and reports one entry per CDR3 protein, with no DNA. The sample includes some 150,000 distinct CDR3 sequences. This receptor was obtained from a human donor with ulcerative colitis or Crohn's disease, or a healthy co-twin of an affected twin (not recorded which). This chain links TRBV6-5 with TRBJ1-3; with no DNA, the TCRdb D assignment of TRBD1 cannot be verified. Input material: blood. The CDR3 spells CASSYSRPGDTIYF.